Below, 3 T cell receptor beta chains from the same sample are listed, as sequenced in a study of spatial heterogeneity in lung cancer. This sample's time point: blood at routine non-recurrence follow-up after resection. Unsorted whole RNA from tumor, nontumor lung or frozen PBMC underwent sequencing. TCRdb reanalysed the 5' RACE reads using MiXCR and keeps one entry per CDR3 protein. The table lists about 52,000 distinct CDR3 sequences, around 6.7% of them singletons. Specimen: PBMCs, collected at follow-up. Every receptor here comes from a female donor with early-stage non-small cell lung cancer.

This clonotype was seen repeatedly, ten times or more. The CDR3 sequence: CASSTGGTDTQYF. The DNA of the CDR3 is TGTGCCAGCAGTACGGGGGGCACAGATACGCAGTATTTT. The rearrangement joins TRBV6-2 or TRBV6-3 to TRBJ2-3; TRBD2 might be the D (6 bases). V was pared by 5 bases and J by 1 base, with 7 bases between. The CDR3 length is 13 residues. Per germline, CDR1 MNHEY and CDR2 SVGEGT.

This clonotype was counted many times. V is TRBV6-2 or TRBV6-3 and J is TRBJ1-6, with TRBD1 as a possible D gene (6 bases). The CDR3 contains 12 residues. The V end was cut by 7 bases, the J end by 8 bases, with 9 bases between. CDR1 MNHEY and CDR2 SVGEGT come from the germline V gene. The CDR3 here is CASTRGDSPLHF. As DNA, the CDR3 is TGTGCCAGCACCAGGGGTGATTCACCCCTCCACTTT.

This clonotype appeared a few times. This chain joins TRBV20-1 and TRBJ2-4, with a possible D match to TRBD1 (6 bases). V was shortened by 0 bases and J by 0 bases, with 9 bases between the two germline ends. The germline V gene has CDR1 DFQATT and CDR2 SNEGSKA (reference sequence). This CDR3 has 15 residues. The CDR3 region has the DNA TGCAGTGCTAGAGAACAGGGATTAGCCAAAAACATTCAGTACTTC. Its protein is CSAREQGLAKNIQYF.